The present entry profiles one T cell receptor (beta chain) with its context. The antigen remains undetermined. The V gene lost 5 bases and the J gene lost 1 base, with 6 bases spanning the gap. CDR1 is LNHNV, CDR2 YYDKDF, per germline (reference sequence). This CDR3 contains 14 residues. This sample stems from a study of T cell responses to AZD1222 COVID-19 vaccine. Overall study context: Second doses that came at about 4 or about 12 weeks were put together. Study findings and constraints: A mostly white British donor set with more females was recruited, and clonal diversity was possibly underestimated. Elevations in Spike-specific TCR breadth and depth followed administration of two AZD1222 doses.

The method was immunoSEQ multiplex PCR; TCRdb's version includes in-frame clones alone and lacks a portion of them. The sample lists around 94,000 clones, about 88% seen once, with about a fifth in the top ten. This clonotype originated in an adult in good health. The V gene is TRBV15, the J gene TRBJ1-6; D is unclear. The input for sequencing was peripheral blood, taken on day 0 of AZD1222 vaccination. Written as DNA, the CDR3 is TGTGCCACCAGCGGCGCTTCCTATAATTCACCCCTCCACTTT. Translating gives CATSGASYNSPLHF.